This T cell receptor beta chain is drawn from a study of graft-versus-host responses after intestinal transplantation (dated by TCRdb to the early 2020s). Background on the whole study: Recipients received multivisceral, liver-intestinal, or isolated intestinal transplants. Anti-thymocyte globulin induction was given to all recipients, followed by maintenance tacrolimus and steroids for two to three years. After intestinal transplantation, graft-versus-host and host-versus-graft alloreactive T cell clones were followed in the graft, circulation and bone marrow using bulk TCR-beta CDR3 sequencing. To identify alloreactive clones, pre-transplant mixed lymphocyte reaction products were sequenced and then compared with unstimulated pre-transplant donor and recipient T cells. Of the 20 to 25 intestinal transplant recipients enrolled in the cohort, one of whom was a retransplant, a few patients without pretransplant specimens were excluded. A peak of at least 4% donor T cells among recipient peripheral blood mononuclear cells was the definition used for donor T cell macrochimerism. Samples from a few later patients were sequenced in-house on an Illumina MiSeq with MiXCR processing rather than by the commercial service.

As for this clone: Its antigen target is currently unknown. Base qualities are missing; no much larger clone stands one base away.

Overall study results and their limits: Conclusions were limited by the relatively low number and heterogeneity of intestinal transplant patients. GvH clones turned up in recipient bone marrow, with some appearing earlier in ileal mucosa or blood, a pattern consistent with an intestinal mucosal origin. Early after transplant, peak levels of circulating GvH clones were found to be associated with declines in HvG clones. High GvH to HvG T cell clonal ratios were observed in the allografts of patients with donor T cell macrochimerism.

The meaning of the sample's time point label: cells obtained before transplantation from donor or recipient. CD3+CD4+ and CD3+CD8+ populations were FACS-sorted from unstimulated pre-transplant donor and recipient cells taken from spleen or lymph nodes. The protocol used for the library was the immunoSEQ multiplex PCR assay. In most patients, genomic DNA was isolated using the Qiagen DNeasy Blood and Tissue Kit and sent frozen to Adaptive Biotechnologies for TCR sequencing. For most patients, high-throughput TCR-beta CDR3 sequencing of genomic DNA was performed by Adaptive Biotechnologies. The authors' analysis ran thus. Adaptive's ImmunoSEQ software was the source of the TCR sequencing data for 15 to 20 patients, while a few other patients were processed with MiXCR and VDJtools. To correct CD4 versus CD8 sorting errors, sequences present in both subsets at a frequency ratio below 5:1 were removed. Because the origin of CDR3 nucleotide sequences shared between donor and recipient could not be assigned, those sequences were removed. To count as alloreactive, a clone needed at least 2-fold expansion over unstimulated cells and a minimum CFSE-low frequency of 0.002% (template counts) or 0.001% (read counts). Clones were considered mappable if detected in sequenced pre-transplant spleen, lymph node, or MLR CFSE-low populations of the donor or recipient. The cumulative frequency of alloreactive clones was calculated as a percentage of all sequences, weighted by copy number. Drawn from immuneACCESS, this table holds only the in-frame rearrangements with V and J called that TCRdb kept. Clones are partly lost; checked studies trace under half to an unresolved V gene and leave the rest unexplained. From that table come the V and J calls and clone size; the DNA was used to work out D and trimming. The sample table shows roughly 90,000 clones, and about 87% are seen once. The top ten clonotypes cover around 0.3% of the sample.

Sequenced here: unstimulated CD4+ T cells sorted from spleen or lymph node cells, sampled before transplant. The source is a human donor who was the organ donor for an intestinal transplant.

CDR3 reads: CATRLAGTSETQYF. The nucleotides read TGTGCCACGCGACTAGCGGGTACATCAGAGACCCAGTACTTC. The chain is made from TRBV2 and TRBJ2-5, and 10 junction bases match TRBD2. In the germline V gene, CDR1 corresponds to SNHLY and CDR2 to FYNNEI. Relative to germline, V is missing 10 bases and J is missing 4 bases, with 9 bases of the junction outside any gene match. The CDR3 measures 14 amino acids from cysteine to phenylalanine. Just CDR3 DNA is preserved here, 42 bases in frame from base 1.